Below, 27 T cell receptor beta chains from the same sample are listed, as sequenced in a study of spatial heterogeneity in lung cancer. Time point in this sample: sample taken at primary tumor resection. TCRdb re-analysed the 5' RACE reads in MiXCR, keeping a single row per CDR3 protein. The table lists around 7,000 distinct CDR3 sequences, roughly 7.2% of them singletons. The source was PBMCs, collected at surgery. These receptors were obtained from a male donor with early-stage non-small cell lung cancer.

This clonotype was observed at least ten times. The chain's CDR3 is CASSYGQVRAEAFF. In DNA form, the CDR3 reads TGCGCCAGCAGCTACGGACAGGTGAGGGCTGAAGCTTTCTTT. The V gene is TRBV5-1, the J gene TRBJ1-1; 7 nucleotides agree with TRBD1. The junction had 8 bases not matched to a gene; V was cut back by 3 bases and J by 6 bases. CDR3 length equals 14 residues. Germline V gene lookup returns CDR1 SGHRS and CDR2 YFSETQ.

This clonotype appeared many times. The chain recombines TRBV5-1 with TRBJ2-1, with D hard to call. The CDR3 spans 15 residues. Deletions cut 4 bases from V and 7 bases from J, with 18 bases between. Germline CDR1 is SGHRS and CDR2 is YFSETQ. The CDR3 sequence is CASSAQVGPANEQFF. The CDR3 DNA is TGCGCCAGCAGCGCCCAGGTAGGGCCGGCGAATGAGCAGTTCTTC.

This clonotype was detected ten times or more. This chain uses TRBV5-1 with TRBJ2-1; the D is unclear. The CDR3 length is 14 residues. In germline, CDR1 is SGHRS, CDR2 YFSETQ. Between the trimmed V and J ends, which lost 0 bases and 0 bases, there was a span of 4 bases. CDR3 coding DNA: TGCGCCAGCAGCTTGGACCGCTCCTACAATGAGCAGTTCTTC. Its protein product is CASSLDRSYNEQFF.

This clonotype was detected ten times or more. The gene calls are TRBV20-1 and TRBJ2-1, with unresolved D. The CDR3 is 12 amino acids. Germline V gene data show CDR1 as DFQATT and CDR2 as SNEGSKA (reference sequence). Trimming removed 5 bases from V and 7 bases from J, with 12 bases in between. CDR3 DNA: TGCAGTGCTGCTGGCAGGCGGAATGAGCAGTTCTTC. Translation gives CSAAGRRNEQFF.

This clonotype has at least ten counts. This chain connects TRBV12-3 or TRBV12-4 to TRBJ2-2; TRBD2 agrees at 12 bases. Trimming removed 1 base from V and 3 bases from J; junction bases left unmatched: 24. CDR3 size: 24 residues. The CDR3 region is CASSLDMRFPGLAGPPTDTGELFF. CDR3 sequence (DNA): TGTGCCAGCAGTTTAGATATGAGGTTCCCGGGACTAGCGGGCCCCCCAACCGACACCGGGGAGCTGTTTTTT.

This clonotype has a count of ten or more. This rearrangement joins TRBV5-6 to TRBJ2-7; 9 nucleotides align to TRBD1. V trimming: 4 bases; J trimming: 1 base; junction bases outside the gene matches: 3. This CDR3 region has 14 residues. The germline CDR1 and CDR2 sequences are SGHDT and YYEEEE. The CDR3 coding sequence is TGTGCCAGCAGCCCCGGACAGGGGTCCTACGAGCAGTACTTC. It yields the protein CASSPGQGSYEQYF.

This clonotype came up many times. This chain uses TRBV30 with TRBJ1-1; the D is unclear. V was pared by 1 base and J by 0 bases, with 3 bases between. CDR3 length: 12 residues. Per the germline V gene, CDR1 is GTSNPN and CDR2 is SVGIG (reference sequence). Here the CDR3 DNA reads TGTGCCTGGAGTGACTTGAACACTGAAGCTTTCTTT. It codes for CAWSDLNTEAFF.

Regarding this clonotype: This may come from a read error, since a much larger clone is one base off. In this CDR3 the conserved last residue, phenylalanine or tryptophan, is missing, so a read error is likely. The chain couples TRBV5-1 to TRBJ2-5; 7 nucleotides match TRBD1. Looked up from germline, CDR1 is SGHRS and CDR2 is YFSETQ. The ends lost 0 bases at V and 2 bases at J; junction bases unmatched: 4. The CDR3 spans 15 residues. The CDR3 nucleotides read TGCGCCAGCAGCTTGGTACCGGGACAGCAAGAGACCCAGTACTAC. Protein product: CASSLVPGQQETQYY.

The chain uses TRBV5-1 and TRBJ2-4; D is undetermined. CDR1 is SGHRS, CDR2 YFSETQ, per germline. V was shortened by 1 base and J by 7 bases, with 15 bases between the two germline ends. This CDR3 spans 15 amino acids. Here the CDR3 reads CASSLSLRSRNIQYF. The CDR3 DNA reads TGCGCCAGCAGCTTGTCCCTCAGGTCCCGGAACATTCAGTACTTC.

This clonotype appeared a few times. The chain carries TRBV12-3 or TRBV12-4 and TRBJ2-3; tentative D call: TRBD2 (5 bases). Trimming stripped 5 bases from V and 6 bases from J, with 12 bases between. This CDR3 is built from 13 residues. The CDR3 loop reads CASSPGLVDTQYF. The CDR3 nucleotides are TGTGCCAGCAGTCCTGGACTGGTGGATACGCAGTATTTT.

This rearrangement joins TRBV18 to TRBJ2-7; D is possibly TRBD1 (6 bases). The V gene's germline CDR1 is KGHSH and CDR2 LQKENI. CDR3 length: 14 amino acids. V lost 3 bases and J 2 bases, leaving 11 bases between the germline ends. The CDR3 nucleotides read TGTGCCAGCTCACCCCGGACAGCCCCCTACGAGCAGTACGTC. Protein sequence: CASSPRTAPYEQYV.

This clonotype has just a few counts. The chain combines TRBV20-1 with TRBJ1-3; possibly TRBD1 for D (5 bases). Trimming left V 5 bases short and J 3 bases short, with 11 bases between. There are 13 residues in the CDR3. The germline gives CDR1 DFQATT, CDR2 SNEGSKA (reference sequence). In DNA, the CDR3 is TGCAGTGCTCCACGGGACGGTGGAAACACCATATATTTT. Translated, it gives CSAPRDGGNTIYF.

This clonotype was detected ten times or more. The V and J genes are TRBV28 and TRBJ1-1; possibly TRBD1 for D (6 bases). This CDR3 spans 13 amino acids. V lost 3 bases, J lost 6 bases, and 11 bases lay in between. Looked up from germline, CDR1 is MDHEN and CDR2 is SYDVKM. CDR3 sequence: CASSLPGAPEAFF. CDR3 sequence (DNA): TGTGCCAGCAGTTTGCCGGGGGCTCCTGAAGCTTTCTTT.

In its sample, this clonotype was seen many times. CDR3 protein: CSASPLRGNTEAFF. The CDR3 DNA reads as TGCAGTGCTTCCCCTTTGAGGGGAAACACTGAAGCTTTCTTT. The chain has TRBV20-1 and TRBJ1-1, with D possibly TRBD1 on 5 matching bases. V gave up 5 bases and J gave up 2 bases, with 15 bases separating them. The CDR3 consists of 14 residues. Germline CDR1 is DFQATT and CDR2 is SNEGSKA (reference sequence).

This clonotype was detected many times. The rearrangement joins TRBV19 to TRBJ2-5, with 7 bases lining up with TRBD1. V shed 4 bases, J shed 2 bases, and the junction held 4 bases outside the gene matches. CDR3 length equals 14 residues. The germline CDR1 and CDR2 sequences are LNHDA and SQIVND (reference sequence). This chain's CDR3 is CASSKGQSQETQYF. The CDR3, as DNA: TGTGCCAGTAGTAAGGGACAGTCACAAGAGACCCAGTACTTC.

This chain joins TRBV3-1 and TRBJ2-1; the D is unclear. The CDR3 is 13 residues long. With 1 base removed from V and 2 bases from J, the gap between germline ends came to 3 bases. CDR1 and CDR2 (germline): LGHDT, YNNKEL (reference sequence). CDR3 nucleotides: TGTGCCAGCAGCCAAGGACCCTACAATGAGCAGTTCTTC. Residues: CASSQGPYNEQFF.

At least ten counts were recorded for this clonotype. The J gene is TRBJ1-6, the V gene TRBV20-1; D possibly corresponds to TRBD1 (5 bases). Trimming stripped 5 bases from V and 6 bases from J, with 11 bases between. The CDR3 has 13 residues. The V gene's germline CDR1 is DFQATT and CDR2 SNEGSKA (reference sequence). Written as DNA, the CDR3 is TGCAGTGCTCAAGACAGAGCTAATTCACCCCTCCACTTT. It yields the protein CSAQDRANSPLHF.

The genes are TRBV6-2 or TRBV6-3 and TRBJ2-1; D is unclear. Trimming took 7 bases from V and 8 from J, leaving 18 bases between them. Germline loops: CDR1 MNHEY, CDR2 SVGEGT. CDR3 length: 14 residues. The CDR3 DNA reads TGTGCCAGCACCCCGACTTCTGTCAAGGATGAGCAGTTCTTC. Protein sequence: CASTPTSVKDEQFF.

This clonotype was picked up many times. The chain employs TRBV12-3 or TRBV12-4 and TRBJ2-7; 12 positions match TRBD1. This CDR3 is built from 15 residues. The V segment lost 6 bases and the J segment 8 bases; nucleotides outside the gene matches: 11. The CDR3 loop is CASSLTGTGGEKQYF. The CDR3, as DNA: TGTGCCAGCAGCTTGACCGGGACAGGGGGCGAAAAGCAGTACTTC.

The sample holds many counts of this clonotype. The chain links TRBV29-1 to TRBJ2-5, with TRBD2 matching 10 bases. Germline V gives CDR1 SQVTM, CDR2 ANQGSEA. This CDR3 is built from 15 residues. Unmatched junction bases numbered 8, after V lost 5 bases and J lost 2 bases. The CDR3, as DNA: TGCAGCGTTCGGCTAGCGGGGGCCCGACAAGAGACCCAGTACTTC. Protein sequence: CSVRLAGARQETQYF.

This clonotype was picked up many times. The CDR3 loop is CATSAPGTLGADTQYF. CDR3 DNA: TGTGCCACCAGTGCCCCCGGGACTCTCGGTGCAGATACGCAGTATTTT. This chain joins TRBV24-1 and TRBJ2-3; D possibly corresponds to TRBD2 (6 bases). Germline V CDR1 and CDR2: KGHDR, SFDVKD. V was cut by 5 bases and J by 4 bases, with 18 bases left in between. CDR3 length equals 16 residues.

This clonotype was seen a handful of times. The genes are TRBV6-1 and TRBJ2-5; D remains unclear. There are 12 residues in the CDR3. Germline lookup yields CDR1 MNHNS and CDR2 SASEGT. V was pared by 5 bases and J by 1 base, with 5 bases between. The chain's CDR3 is CASSHSQETQYF. The CDR3 DNA sequence: TGTGCCAGCAGTCACAGCCAAGAGACCCAGTACTTC.

The table lists this clonotype with many counts. The chain links TRBV7-2 to TRBJ2-1; 11 bases agree with TRBD2. Germline trimming cut 5 bases from V and 7 bases from J; bases unmatched to any gene: 10. CDR3 length: 16 residues. Looked up from germline, CDR1 is SGHTA and CDR2 is FQGNSA. The DNA for the CDR3 is TGTGCCAGCAGCCCATCACTAGCGGGAGACGCAAATGAGCAGTTCTTC. It is translated as CASSPSLAGDANEQFF.

The table lists this clonotype with many counts. V gene TRBV20-1 combines with J gene TRBJ1-1, with D possibly matching TRBD1 (6 bases). Trimming stripped 3 bases from V and 11 bases from J, with 16 bases between. This CDR3 spans 12 amino acids. Germline V gene data show CDR1 as DFQATT and CDR2 as SNEGSKA (reference sequence). The CDR3 DNA follows: TGCAGTGCTAGGCGACAGGCCAGAGAGGCTTTCTTT. This sequence encodes CSARRQAREAFF.

This clonotype was seen at least ten times. The rearrangement joins TRBV6-1 to TRBJ2-5; D possibly corresponds to TRBD2 (5 bases). CDR3 length: 17 residues. Per the germline V gene, CDR1 is MNHNS and CDR2 is SASEGT. The V gene lost 6 bases and the J gene lost 0 bases, with 20 bases spanning the gap. The CDR3 reads CASRDGRLRGNQETQYF. For the CDR3, the DNA is TGTGCCAGCAGAGACGGTCGGCTACGGGGAAACCAAGAGACCCAGTACTTC.

In its sample, this clonotype was seen many times. The chain carries TRBV28 and TRBJ2-3; 8 bases map to TRBD1. This CDR3 comprises 13 residues. The germline CDR1 and CDR2 sequences are MDHEN and SYDVKM. Losses at the gene ends were 6 bases for V and 5 bases for J; bases not matched to a gene: 4. The CDR3 sequence is CASRQGAVDTQYF. In DNA, the CDR3 is TGTGCCAGCAGGCAGGGGGCTGTAGATACGCAGTATTTT.

This clonotype has more than one count but fewer than ten. This chain joins TRBV7-9 and TRBJ2-1, with D perhaps TRBD1 or TRBD2 (5 bases each). V lost 5 bases to trimming and J lost 10 bases, with 12 bases between them. Per germline, CDR1 SEHNR and CDR2 FQNEAQ (reference sequence). The CDR3 length is 12 residues. This CDR3 reads CASSPTWGEQFF. The CDR3 DNA reads as TGTGCCAGCAGCCCTACTTGGGGGGAGCAGTTCTTC. The full variable domain, in which reference TRBV7-9 and TRBJ2-1 provide the parts outside the CDR3, is DTGVSQNPRHKITKRGQNVTFRCDPISEHNRLYWYRQTLGQGPEFLTYFQNEAQLEKSRLLSDRFSAERPKGSFSTLEIQRTEQGDSAMYLCASSPTWGEQFFGPGTRLTVL.